Below are 15 T cell receptor beta chains sequenced from a single sample in a study of beta chain features in type 1 diabetes. Every isolated RNA sample was fully reverse transcribed, so sequencing captured expressed TCRB transcripts. Clones were sequenced by immunoSEQ multiplex PCR, and TCRdb holds only the in-frame ones, with some missing. Among around 250,000 clones listed, around 65% were seen once. The sequencing input was naive CD4+ T cells from blood. The origin of the receptors is a man between 25 and 39 years old in good health.

V gene TRBV30 combines with J gene TRBJ2-5, with 7 bases matching TRBD2. CDR3 length equals 14 residues. Germline V gene data show CDR1 as GTSNPN and CDR2 as SVGIG (reference sequence). J gave up 0 bases and V 6 bases, and 7 bases lay outside the gene matches. CDR3 in amino acids: CACQAGGDQETQYF. In DNA form, the CDR3 reads TGTGCCTGCCAGGCTGGGGGGGACCAAGAGACCCAGTACTTC.

The rearrangement uses TRBV5-6 and TRBJ2-3, with 9 bases aligning to TRBD1. CDR1 is SGHDT, CDR2 YYEEEE, per germline. This CDR3 comprises 13 residues. The ends lost 4 bases at V and 11 bases at J; junction bases unmatched: 8. CDR3 loop: CASSSTGTGKQYF. As DNA, the CDR3 is TGTGCCAGCAGCAGCACCGGGACAGGGAAGCAGTATTTT.

V and J are TRBV29-1 and TRBJ2-1; D tentatively fits TRBD1 or TRBD2 (5 bases each). The CDR3 runs to 13 residues. Trimming took 7 bases from V and 9 from J, leaving 19 bases between them. The germline V gene encodes CDR1 SQVTM and CDR2 ANQGSEA. The CDR3 here is CSARGPGQTEQFF. The CDR3 DNA sequence: TGCAGCGCCCGCGGGCCAGGGCAAACTGAGCAGTTCTTC.

This chain uses TRBV5-6 with TRBJ2-7; 8 nucleotides line up with TRBD1. CDR3 length equals 14 residues. Germline CDR1 SGHDT, CDR2 YYEEEE. The V and J ends lost 4 bases and 2 bases, in that order; junction bases with no gene match: 5. CDR3 loop: CASSLGTGPYEQYF. The DNA for the CDR3 is TGTGCCAGCAGCCTCGGGACAGGCCCCTACGAGCAGTACTTC.

This clone occurred a few times. V gene TRBV30 combines with J gene TRBJ2-4, with a weak D call TRBD2 (6 bases). The V gene's germline CDR1 is GTSNPN and CDR2 SVGIG (reference sequence). V lost 2 bases and J 8 bases, leaving 19 bases between the germline ends. This CDR3 has 15 amino acids. The CDR3 sequence: CAWSSHQGLADIQYF. The DNA of the CDR3 is TGTGCCTGGAGTTCCCACCAGGGACTGGCGGACATTCAGTACTTC.

There are a few counts of this clone. V is TRBV29-1 and J is TRBJ2-2, with 8 positions matching TRBD1. The trim removed 6 bases at V and 0 bases at J, leaving 3 bases unmatched. Germline V gives CDR1 SQVTM, CDR2 ANQGSEA. CDR3 length: 14 amino acids. The CDR3 DNA sequence: TGCAGCGTGAGGACAGGGACGAACACCGGGGAGCTGTTTTTT. This encodes CSVRTGTNTGELFF.

V and J are TRBV18 and TRBJ2-3; 8 nucleotides match TRBD2. Per the germline V gene, CDR1 is KGHSH and CDR2 is LQKENI. The CDR3 has 16 residues. Trimming took 6 bases from V and 1 from J; bases not matched to a gene: 9. The CDR3 protein is CASSKLAERRTDTQYF. The CDR3 bases are TGTGCCAGCTCCAAACTAGCGGAACGCCGCACAGATACGCAGTATTTT.

This clone occurred once. As DNA, the CDR3 is TGCAGTGCAACCACAGGGGACGGACTGTTTTTT. Protein sequence: CSATTGDGLFF. This chain connects TRBV20-1 to TRBJ1-4; 7 nucleotides match TRBD1. CDR3 length: 11 residues. V lost 6 bases and J lost 13; bases outside the gene matches: 8. The germline CDR1 and CDR2 sequences are DFQATT and SNEGSKA (reference sequence).

J is TRBJ2-5 and V is TRBV15; D is possibly TRBD2 (6 bases). V lost 0 bases and J 4 bases, leaving 36 bases between the germline ends. The CDR3 is made up of 23 amino acids. Looked up from germline, CDR1 is LNHNV and CDR2 is YYDKDF (reference sequence). The chain's CDR3 is CATSRDWLSLKKGNYGGIETQYF. CDR3 sequence (DNA): TGTGCCACCAGCAGAGATTGGTTGTCCTTAAAAAAAGGGAATTACGGGGGAATAGAGACCCAGTACTTC.

The genes are TRBV25-1 and TRBJ2-7, with 7 bases aligning to TRBD2. V shed 3 bases and J 3 bases; nucleotides not matched to a gene: 11. The CDR3 is 16 residues long. Germline V gene sequence: CDR1 MGHDK, CDR2 SYGVNS. The CDR3 spells CASSESGSGMVYEQYF. The DNA of the CDR3 is TGTGCCAGCAGTGAGTCCGGGAGCGGGATGGTCTACGAGCAGTACTTC.

The rearrangement links TRBV7-9 to TRBJ2-7; 8 bases agree with TRBD2. CDR1 is SEHNR and CDR2 is FQNEAQ in the germline V gene (reference sequence). The length of the CDR3 is 15 residues. Unmatched junction bases numbered 7, after V lost 5 bases and J lost 1 base. This chain's CDR3 is CASSPGSSGSYEQYF. The CDR3 DNA reads TGTGCCAGCAGCCCAGGATCTAGCGGGTCCTACGAGCAGTACTTC.

This rearrangement joins TRBV29-1 to TRBJ2-2, with D hard to call. The CDR3 spans 11 residues. From germline, CDR1 is SQVTM and CDR2 ANQGSEA. V was clipped by 5 bases and J by 5 bases, with 6 bases between them. CDR3 region: CSVRVTGELFF. The CDR3 nucleotides read TGCAGCGTTAGGGTAACCGGGGAGCTGTTTTTT.

This clone appeared a few times. CDR3 loop: CAWSKGTLGQPQHF. The CDR3 DNA reads as TGTGCCTGGAGTAAGGGCACCTTAGGGCAGCCCCAGCATTTT. The chain links TRBV30 to TRBJ1-5, with D uncertain. The CDR3 runs 14 residues. V lost 2 bases, J lost 7 bases, and 15 bases lay in between. Germline V CDR1 and CDR2: GTSNPN, SVGIG (reference sequence).

The chain recombines TRBV2 with TRBJ2-5, with TRBD2 identical over 10 bases. CDR1 is SNHLY and CDR2 is FYNNEI in the germline V gene. V was pared by 6 bases and J by 5 bases, with 6 bases of the junction left unmatched. The CDR3 spans 14 residues. This chain's CDR3 is CASRLAGVVETQYF. As DNA, the CDR3 is TGTGCCAGCAGGCTAGCGGGGGTTGTGGAGACCCAGTACTTC.

The gene calls are TRBV7-6 and TRBJ2-5; D gene ambiguous. From germline, CDR1 is SGHVS and CDR2 FNYEAQ. Deletions cut 8 bases from V and 5 bases from J, with 12 bases between. This CDR3 has 12 residues. CDR3 protein: CASQAPGETQYF. The CDR3 coding sequence is TGTGCCAGCCAGGCGCCCGGGGAGACCCAGTACTTC.